A selection of T cell receptor beta chains follows, all from one sample in a study of blood T cell repertoires in COVID-19. Sequencing was performed with immunoSEQ multiplex PCR; in TCRdb, only in-frame clones are kept and a portion is missing. Seen here are around 480,000 clones, about 85% observed once, and the top ten hold 0.7%. The material sequenced was PBMCs or T cells enriched from blood (not recorded which). These receptors were obtained from a young woman who had recovered from COVID-19. CDR3s include the opening cysteine and the closing phenylalanine or tryptophan. The D gene is left open where the match is weak. Some rows mark clone size as missing; the rest say once, few, many or name a class of expanded clone.

. | 13 | TRBJ2-7 | TRBD1 | TRBV19 | TGTGCCAGTAGCCACACAGGGGTCGACGAGCAGTACTTC | CASSHTGVDEQYF
. | 16 | TRBJ2-1 | TRBD2 | TRBV11-2 | TGTGCCAGCAGCTTATATTTAGCGGGGAGGTACAATGAGCAGTTCTTC | CASSLYLAGRYNEQFF
. | 16 | TRBJ1-5 | . | TRBV6-6 | TGTGCCAGCAGTTACTCGCCCAGGGTTAGCAATCAGCCCCAGCATTTT | CASSYSPRVSNQPQHF
few | 14 | TRBJ2-1 | TRBD1 | TRBV29-1 | TGCAGCGTTCTCGGGACAGGGTTTTCATATGAGCAGTTCTTC | CSVLGTGFSYEQFF
once | 14 | TRBJ1-2 | TRBD1 | TRBV2 | TGTGCCAGCAGTGACTCGGGACAGAACTATGGCTACACCTTC | CASSDSGQNYGYTF
. | 14 | TRBJ1-3 | . | TRBV2 | TGTGCCAGCAGAGGAGGCAGCTCTGGAAACACCATATATTTT | CASRGGSSGNTIYF
. | 16 | TRBJ1-1 | TRBD1 | TRBV19 | TGTGCCAGTAGTTCAGAGGGGACAGCTGATCACACTGAAGCTTTCTTT | CASSSEGTADHTEAFF
. | 13 | TRBJ1-2 | TRBD1 | TRBV28 | TGTGCCAGCACCCCCAGGACAGGGTATGGCTACACCTTC | CASTPRTGYGYTF
. | 15 | TRBJ2-5 | TRBD2 | TRBV6-1 | TGTGCCAGCAGTGGAGCGGGGGGAAGAGGAGAGACCCAGTACTTC | CASSGAGGRGETQYF
once | 15 | TRBJ1-5 | . | TRBV2 | TGTGCCAGCAGTGAAGGGGCCACTAGCAATCAGCCCCAGCATTTT | CASSEGATSNQPQHF
. | 15 | TRBJ2-1 | TRBD2 | TRBV5-6 | TGTGCCAGCAGCTCAATGACTAGCGCTTACAATGAGCAGTTCTTC | CASSSMTSAYNEQFF
. | 12 | TRBJ1-6 | . | TRBV6-5 | TGTGCCAGCAGTTACCTGAATTCACCCCTCCACTTT | CASSYLNSPLHF
. | 17 | TRBJ1-2 | TRBD1 | TRBV11-2 | TGTGCCAGCAGCTCCCTCGGGTTTGAATTGACAGGGTCTGGCTACACCTTC | CASSSLGFELTGSGYTF
. | 13 | TRBJ1-1 | TRBD1 | TRBV9 | TGTGCCAGCAGCGTAGCTGGACAGGGGAAAGCTTTCTTT | CASSVAGQGKAFF
few | 15 | TRBJ1-1 | . | TRBV5-4 | TGTGCCAGCAGCTTGGTGGGTCGTGGGCAGACTGAAGCTTTCTTT | CASSLVGRGQTEAFF
. | 16 | TRBJ1-6 | . | TRBV3-1/TRBV3-2 | TGTGCCAGCAGCCACTATATGAGCTCCTATAATTCACCCCTCCACTTT | CASSHYMSSYNSPLHF
. | 15 | TRBJ2-5 | TRBD1 | TRBV5-1 | TGCGCCAGCAGCCCCTTAGCAGGGGGCCAAGAGACCCAGTACTTC | CASSPLAGGQETQYF
. | 16 | TRBJ2-3 | TRBD1 | TRBV7-3 | TGTGCCAGCAGCTTAGCGGGACAGGGGGCATCGGATACGCAGTATTTT | CASSLAGQGASDTQYF
. | 24 | TRBJ1-5 | . | TRBV28 | TGTGCCAGCAGTCAGGCCGGACTCGTCCAAACCGAACGAATAGGGGGTCCTTTAGATCAGCCCCAGCATTTT | CASSQAGLVQTERIGGPLDQPQHF
. | 16 | TRBJ2-3 | TRBD2 | TRBV2 | TGTGCCAGCAGAGTCGGACTAGCGGCTAGCACAGATACGCAGTATTTT | CASRVGLAASTDTQYF
. | 13 | TRBJ1-1 | . | TRBV28 | TGTGCCAGCACCCTTGGGGGGAATGATGAAGCTTTCTTT | CASTLGGNDEAFF
. | 16 | TRBJ2-2 | . | TRBV7-6 | TGTGCCAGCACCCCGAACCAGGGGATGAACACCGGGGAGCTGTTTTTT | CASTPNQGMNTGELFF
. | 13 | TRBJ2-5 | TRBD1 | TRBV28 | TGTGCCAGCAGTTTACCGGGACAGAGAACCCAGTACTTC | CASSLPGQRTQYF
. | 13 | TRBJ1-2 | TRBD1 | TRBV28 | TGTGCCAGCAGTTGGGACAGATCATATGGCTACACCTTC | CASSWDRSYGYTF
. | 15 | TRBJ1-1 | . | TRBV5-1 | TGCGCCAGCAGCTCTACCCCCCAGGAGAACACTGAAGCTTTCTTT | CASSSTPQENTEAFF
. | 15 | TRBJ1-1 | . | TRBV3-1/TRBV3-2 | TGTGCCAGCAGCCAAGAGGGGGCGTGGGGGACTGAAGCTTTCTTT | CASSQEGAWGTEAFF
. | 14 | TRBJ1-2 | . | TRBV7-9 | TGTGCCAGCAGCTTCGTCCCAGGAAACTATGGCTACACCTTC | CASSFVPGNYGYTF
. | 15 | TRBJ1-1 | . | TRBV18 | TGTGCCAGCTCAGGTATAGCCAGGGATAAGACTGAAGCTTTCTTT | CASSGIARDKTEAFF
once | 15 | TRBJ2-1 | TRBD1 | TRBV6-1 | TGTGCCAGCAGTGATTATGGACAGGGAGCCAATGAGCAGTTCTTC | CASSDYGQGANEQFF
. | 15 | TRBJ2-1 | TRBD2 | TRBV5-1 | TGCGCCAGCAGCGCGGGAGGGAGCTCCTACAATGAGCAGTTCTTC | CASSAGGSSYNEQFF
once | 13 | TRBJ2-5 | . | TRBV5-1 | TGCGCCAGCAGCTTGGACGCAGGGGAGACCCAGTACTTC | CASSLDAGETQYF